The rows below give T cell receptor beta chains drawn from one sample of a study of blood T cell repertoires in COVID-19. The assay was immunoSEQ multiplex PCR, and TCRdb's table has in-frame clones only and misses some. The table includes under 250,000 clones, 81% detected once. Sequencing was performed on PBMCs or T cells enriched from blood (not recorded which). All receptors come from a woman aged 50 to 60 with acute COVID-19. Both conserved end residues are part of each CDR3. The order of the fields is D gene, J gene, clone size, V gene, CDR3 DNA, CDR3 protein. D genes are given only for firm matches. Only part of the rows carry a size: once, few, many, or a class if the clone is expanded.

>NA|TRBJ1-1|NA|TRBV4-3
TGCGCCAGCAGCCAAGCGGCGGGGGTGAACACTGAAGCTTTCTTT
CASSQAAGVNTEAFF
>NA|TRBJ1-1|NA|TRBV18
TGTGCCAGCTCACCACAGCGAGAAGCCACTGAAGCTTTCTTT
CASSPQREATEAFF
>NA|TRBJ1-1|NA|TRBV7-9
TGTGCCAGCAGCTATTGGACAGAGGATGAAGCTTTCTTT
CASSYWTEDEAFF
>NA|TRBJ2-1|NA|TRBV11-2
TGTGCCAGCACGCGATACAATGAGCAGTTCTTC
CASTRYNEQFF
>NA|TRBJ2-7|NA|TRBV7-2
TGTGCCAGCAGCACCAGGACAGAGTACGAGCAGTACTTC
CASSTRTEYEQYF
>TRBD2|TRBJ2-3|NA|TRBV28
TGTGCCAGCAGTTTAGGAGCTAGCGGGAGGACGAGCACAGATACGCAGTATTTT
CASSLGASGRTSTDTQYF
>NA|TRBJ2-3|NA|TRBV27
TGTGCCAGCACGTCGAGATACCCTAGCACAGATACGCAGTATTTT
CASTSRYPSTDTQYF
>TRBD2|TRBJ2-7|NA|TRBV7-2
TGTGCCAGCAGCTTAGTCGCCTTAGGGCGGGAGGGCCAAGTGTACTTC
CASSLVALGREGQVYF
>NA|TRBJ2-3|NA|TRBV7-2
TGTGCCAGCAGCTTGGGCGGGGCGGATACGCAGTATTTT
CASSLGGADTQYF
>TRBD1|TRBJ1-4|NA|TRBV28
TGTGCCAGCAGTCGGGGACAGGGAATCGAAAAACTGTTTTTT
CASSRGQGIEKLFF
>TRBD1|TRBJ1-1|NA|TRBV18
TGTGCCAGCTCACCTCGGACAGGGAGGCTAGGGAACACTGAAGCTTTCTTT
CASSPRTGRLGNTEAFF
>TRBD2|TRBJ2-1|NA|TRBV7-2
TGTGCCAGCAGCTTAGTGGCCCTAGCGGGAGGTGAGGAGCAGTTCTTC
CASSLVALAGGEEQFF
>NA|TRBJ1-6|NA|TRBV15
TGTGCCACCAGCAGAAAAAGTCAAAGCAATTCACCCCTCCACTTT
CATSRKSQSNSPLHF
>NA|TRBJ2-2|NA|TRBV5-1
TGCGCCAGCAGTTTATACAGCACCGGGGAGCTGTTTTTT
CASSLYSTGELFF
>NA|TRBJ2-2|NA|TRBV21-1
TGTGCCAGCAGCAAAGGGGGCAGGCCGAACACCGGGGAGCTGTTTTTT
CASSKGGRPNTGELFF
>NA|TRBJ2-7|NA|TRBV28
TGTGCCAGCAGTTACACCTACGAGCAGTACTTC
CASSYTYEQYF
>TRBD2|TRBJ2-5|NA|TRBV7-9
TGTGCAGATGCAGGGACTAGAGGCCAAGAGACCCAGTACTTC
CADAGTRGQETQYF
>NA|TRBJ2-7|NA|TRBV6-5
TGTGCCAGCAGTTCTGGGGGGGCTCGGGAGCAGTACTTC
CASSSGGAREQYF
>NA|TRBJ1-1|NA|TRBV5-5
TGTGCCAGCAGCTCCGTTCCCAGGGAGGGCTCTGAAGCTTTCTTT
CASSSVPREGSEAFF
>NA|TRBJ1-6|NA|TRBV6-4
TGTGCCAGCAGTGAAGACGTCTCTGCTAGCTCCTATAATTCACCCCTCCACTTT
CASSEDVSASSYNSPLHF
>TRBD2|TRBJ2-1|NA|TRBV28
TGTGCCAGCAGTTTAGGGGGGGGGTGGGCGCAGTTCTTC
CASSLGGGWAQFF
>NA|TRBJ1-1|NA|TRBV5-1
TGCGCCAGCAGCTTGGACAGGGCGGACACTGAAGCTTTCTTT
CASSLDRADTEAFF
>NA|TRBJ1-6|NA|TRBV28
TGTGCCAGCAGTTCCTACCCCACAGGGCAGGATTCACCCCTCCACTTT
CASSSYPTGQDSPLHF
>NA|TRBJ2-2|NA|TRBV12-3/TRBV12-4
TGTGCCAGCAGTTTTTACGGGGAGCTGTTTTTT
CASSFYGELFF
>NA|TRBJ1-5|NA|TRBV18
TGTGCCAGCACAGGACAGACAGGCAATCAGCCCCAGCATTTT
CASTGQTGNQPQHF
>TRBD1|TRBJ1-6|NA|TRBV2
TGTGCCAGCAGTGGACAGGGATGGAATTCACCCCTCCACTTT
CASSGQGWNSPLHF
>NA|TRBJ1-2|NA|TRBV10-3
TGTGCCACCTGGGCAGGGAACTATGGCTACACCTTC
CATWAGNYGYTF
>TRBD2|TRBJ2-7|NA|TRBV28
TGTGCCAGCAGTCCGGGACTAGCGGGCCTCTACGAGCAGTACTTC
CASSPGLAGLYEQYF
>TRBD1|TRBJ1-5|NA|TRBV7-8
TGTGCCAGCAGCTTAGCGCATTTAGGCTCGGGACAGTTCTATCAGCCCCAGCATTTT
CASSLAHLGSGQFYQPQHF
>TRBD1|TRBJ2-5|NA|TRBV7-7
TGTGCCAGCAGCTTCGGGACAGGGGGGCAAGAGACCCAGTACTTC
CASSFGTGGQETQYF
>TRBD2|TRBJ2-2|NA|TRBV5-1
TGCGCCAGCACCGAATTTAGCGGGAGGGCCAGGGCTAACACCGGGGAGCTGTTTTTT
CASTEFSGRARANTGELFF
>NA|TRBJ2-6|once|TRBV7-6
TGTGCCAGCAGCTTAGGAGCAGCAGGGTCTGGGGCCAACGTCCTGACTTTC
CASSLGAAGSGANVLTF